Listed here are 14 T cell receptor beta chains from one sample, sequenced in a study of T cell responses to AZD1222 COVID-19 vaccine. Assay used: immunoSEQ multiplex PCR; TCRdb lists only in-frame clones, some missing. The table has more than 95,000 clones, 90% seen once. The material was peripheral blood, obtained on day 0 of AZD1222 vaccination. Receptor source: an adult in good health.

The gene calls are TRBV12-3 or TRBV12-4 and TRBJ1-3; D uncertain. V lost 2 bases, J lost 8 bases, and 10 bases lay in between. The CDR3 loop spans 13 amino acids. DNA of the CDR3: TGTGCCAGCAGTTTACGGCAGGCATACACCATATATTTT. It is translated as CASSLRQAYTIYF.

The V gene is TRBV4-2, the J gene TRBJ2-1, with D tentatively TRBD2 (6 bases). Trimming took 1 base from V and 8 from J, leaving 12 bases between them. The CDR3 extends over 14 amino acids. Germline-derived CDR1 and CDR2 are LGHNA and YNFKEQ. The CDR3 spells CASSQGTGVYEQFF. The CDR3 region has the DNA TGTGCCAGCAGCCAAGGTACGGGAGTCTATGAGCAGTTCTTC.

The chain joins TRBV4-1 to TRBJ2-7, with D tentatively TRBD1 (6 bases). Trimming took 0 bases from V and 2 from J, leaving 14 bases between them. Germline values: CDR1 MGHRA, CDR2 YSYEKL. The CDR3 sequence is 16 residues long. The CDR3 spells CASSQDSSWTAYEQYF. In nucleotides, the CDR3 is TGCGCCAGCAGCCAAGATAGTTCGTGGACAGCCTACGAGCAGTACTTC.

J is TRBJ1-5 and V is TRBV18, with D unresolved. This CDR3 is built from 14 residues. Trimming took off 6 bases at V and 6 bases at J, with 15 bases between the two ends. CDR1 and CDR2 from the germline V gene are KGHSH and LQKENI. In nucleotides, the CDR3 is TGTGCCAGCTCCCCAGGATCGGGTACTCAGCCCCAGCATTTT. The encoded protein is CASSPGSGTQPQHF.

This chain joins TRBV7-9 and TRBJ2-2, with 8 bases matching TRBD1. J gave up 5 bases and V 5 bases, and 7 bases lay outside the gene matches. The CDR3 runs 15 residues. Germline V gene lookup returns CDR1 SEHNR and CDR2 FQNEAQ (reference sequence). Written as DNA, the CDR3 is TGTGCCAGCAGCACATGGACAGGGACAACCGGGGAGCTGTTTTTT. It specifies CASSTWTGTTGELFF.

The chain employs TRBV3-1 (or the pseudogene TRBV3-2) and TRBJ2-7; D is unresolved. Per the germline V gene, CDR1 is LGHDT and CDR2 is YNNKEL (reference sequence). The CDR3 spans 11 residues. The V and J ends lost 0 bases and 7 bases respectively, with 4 bases between them. CDR3 amino acids: CASSQEWEQYF. CDR3 nucleotides: TGTGCCAGCAGCCAAGAATGGGAGCAGTACTTC.

This clone has only a few counts. The chain is built from TRBV7-2 and TRBJ2-1, with unresolved D. V was trimmed by 1 base and J by 0 bases, leaving 13 bases between them. Germline V CDR1 and CDR2: SGHTA, FQGNSA. CDR3 size: 17 residues. DNA for the CDR3: TGTGCCAGCAGCTTAGTAGGCGAGGTGCCCTCCTACAATGAGCAGTTCTTC. This gives the protein CASSLVGEVPSYNEQFF.

The chain has TRBV6-2 or TRBV6-3 and TRBJ1-4, with D maybe TRBD1 (6 bases). V was trimmed by 0 bases and J by 7 bases, leaving 15 bases between them. CDR1 and CDR2 (germline): MNHEY, SVGEGT. The CDR3 has 16 amino acids. The CDR3 nucleotides are TGTGCCAGCAGTTACTCGGCCGCAGGGGCCTTTGAAAAACTGTTTTTT. Residues: CASSYSAAGAFEKLFF.

V and J are TRBV30 and TRBJ2-1; TRBD1 might be the D (11 bases). The CDR3 is 17 amino acids. Germline CDR1 GTSNPN, CDR2 SVGIG (reference sequence). Trimming took off 3 bases at V and 7 bases at J, with 25 bases between the two ends. The CDR3: CAWSGQGASGSFNEQFF. The DNA of the CDR3 is TGTGCCTGGAGCGGACAGGGGGCTAGCGGGAGTTTTAATGAGCAGTTCTTC.

The gene calls are TRBV28 and TRBJ1-1; no clear D gene. The CDR3 contains 12 residues. CDR1 is MDHEN and CDR2 is SYDVKM in the germline V gene. Trimming took 5 bases from V and 6 from J, leaving 10 bases between them. The chain's CDR3 is CASSPTGSEAFF. In DNA, the CDR3 is TGTGCCAGCAGTCCCACGGGTTCTGAAGCTTTCTTT.

This sequence joins TRBV4-2 and TRBJ1-5; D is undetermined. Per the germline V gene, CDR1 is LGHNA and CDR2 is YNFKEQ. Trimming shortened V by 3 bases and J by 7 bases, and 10 bases separated the two germline ends. The CDR3 runs to 13 residues. CDR3 in amino acids: CASSQVGGQPQHF. The CDR3, as DNA: TGTGCCAGCAGCCAGGTGGGTGGACAGCCCCAGCATTTT.

The chain carries TRBV5-1 and TRBJ1-1; D is possibly TRBD1 (6 bases). CDR1 is SGHRS, CDR2 YFSETQ, per germline. Trimming left V 4 bases short and J 0 bases short, with 16 bases between. The CDR3 is made up of 16 amino acids. The CDR3 DNA reads TGCGCCAGCAGCCCGCAGGGGCCCCTCATGAACACTGAAGCTTTCTTT. Translation: CASSPQGPLMNTEAFF.

CDR3 residues: CASSAREGWNTEAFF. The CDR3 bases are TGTGCCAGCTCGGCCAGGGAAGGGTGGAACACTGAAGCTTTCTTT. J is TRBJ1-1 and V is TRBV5-4; D might be TRBD1 (5 bases). Trimming removed 7 bases from V and 1 base from J, with 17 bases in between. CDR1 is SGHNT and CDR2 is YYREEE in the germline V gene (reference sequence). The CDR3 has 15 residues. The full variable domain, completed using reference TRBV5-4 and TRBJ1-1, is ETGVTQSPTHLIKTRGQQVTLRCSSQSGHNTVSWYQQALGQGPQFIFQYYREEENGRGNFPPRFSGLQFPNYSSELNVNALELDDSALYLCASSAREGWNTEAFFGQGTRLTVV.

This clone occurred once. The chain has TRBV11-2 and TRBJ2-3; D is unclear. CDR3 length equals 14 residues. Germline CDR1 is SGHAT and CDR2 is FQNNGV. V was pared by 0 bases and J by 4 bases, with 8 bases between. The CDR3 DNA reads as TGTGCCAGCAGCTTAGATAGACGCCCAGATACGCAGTATTTT. This codes for CASSLDRRPDTQYF. Drawing the rest from reference TRBV11-2 and TRBJ2-3, the complete variable domain is EAGVAQSPRYKIIEKRQSVAFWCNPISGHATLYWYQQILGQGPKLLIQFQNNGVVDDSQLPKDRFSAERLKGVDSTLKIQPAKLEDSAVYLCASSLDRRPDTQYFGPGTRLTVL.